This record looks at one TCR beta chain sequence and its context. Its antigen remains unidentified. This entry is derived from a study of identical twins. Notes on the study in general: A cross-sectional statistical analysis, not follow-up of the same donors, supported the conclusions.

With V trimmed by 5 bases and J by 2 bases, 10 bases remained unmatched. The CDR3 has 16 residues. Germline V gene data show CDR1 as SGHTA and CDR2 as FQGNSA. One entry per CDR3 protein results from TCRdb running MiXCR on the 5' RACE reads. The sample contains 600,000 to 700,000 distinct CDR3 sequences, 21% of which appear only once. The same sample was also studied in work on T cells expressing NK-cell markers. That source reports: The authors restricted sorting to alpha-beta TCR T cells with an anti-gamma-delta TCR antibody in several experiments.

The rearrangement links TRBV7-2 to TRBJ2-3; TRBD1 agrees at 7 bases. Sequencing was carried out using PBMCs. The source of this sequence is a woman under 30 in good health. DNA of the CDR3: TGTGCCAGCAGCCCGCCGGGACAGATTATCACAGATACGCAGTATTTT. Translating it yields CASSPPGQIITDTQYF.